What follows is one TCR beta chain and its context. Its antigen is currently unknown. The data derive from a study of blood T cells in healthy people across ages. Study findings and constraints: The percentage of naive T cells correlated strongly with TCR beta diversity.

The extraction recovered at least 5.5 micrograms of total RNA per sample. Together with a sample-barcoded 5' primer, a J-beta primer mix was included in a second PCR lasting about 7 to 11 cycles. Each single sample gave us at least 2.5 million CDR3-containing paired-end reads. One entry per CDR3 protein results from TCRdb running MiXCR on the 5' RACE reads. Among around 1,700,000 distinct CDR3 sequences listed, approximately 30% were seen once. V dropped 3 bases and J dropped 9; count of bases not matched to a gene: 17. CDR3 size: 17 residues. The germline gives CDR1 KGHSH, CDR2 LQKENI. The genes are TRBV18 and TRBJ2-1, with 7 bases matching TRBD2. The sequenced material came from blood. This sequence was found in a woman in her twenties or thirties in good health. CDR3 nucleotide sequence: TGTGCCAGCTCACCCGGAAGCGGGGAACTAAACTACCCTGAGCAGTTCTTC. Translating it yields CASSPGSGELNYPEQFF.